Below, 5 T cell receptor beta chains from the same sample are listed, as sequenced in a study of CD8+ T cells in alopecia areata. Following RNA extraction, reverse transcription yielded cDNA that acted as the sequencing template. Clones were read by immunoSEQ multiplex PCR, and TCRdb kept only the in-frame ones, dropping some. This sample has approximately 280,000 clones, with roughly 60% found just once. Sample treatment: oral pan-JAK inhibitor, 5-10 mg twice daily. The sample here was CD4+ T cells sorted from blood, taken at week 24, from a patient treated with tofacitinib. The receptor source for this set is a human donor with alopecia areata.

Of note for this clone: The CDR3 ends on some other residue instead of the conserved phenylalanine or tryptophan, so this is likely a read error. This chain connects TRBV30 to TRBJ2-7; 11 positions match TRBD2. Germline loops: CDR1 GTSNPN, CDR2 SVGIG (reference sequence). This CDR3 has 16 residues. V gave up 2 bases and J gave up 4 bases; unmatched junction bases: 10. CDR3 sequence: CAWSTASGLAVYEQYL. In nucleotides, the CDR3 is TGTGCCTGGAGTACGGCGTCGGGACTAGCGGTATACGAGCAGTACCTC.

As to this clone: The same CDR3 also results from other DNA sequences found in this sample. The chain has TRBV5-1 and TRBJ2-7; 10 nucleotides line up with TRBD1. The germline V gene has CDR1 SGHRS and CDR2 YFSETQ. Germline trimming cut 4 bases from V and 4 bases from J; bases unmatched to any gene: 8. The CDR3 covers 15 residues. In DNA, the CDR3 is TGCGCCAGCAGCCTGCGGGACAGGGGTAGTTACGAGCAGTACTTC. It specifies CASSLRDRGSYEQYF.

The rearrangement links TRBV29-1 to TRBJ1-5; 9 positions agree with TRBD1. The CDR3 extends over 13 amino acids. The J segment lost 6 bases and the V segment lost 7 bases, leaving 7 bases of the junction unmatched. The germline gives CDR1 SQVTM, CDR2 ANQGSEA. The CDR3 region is CSATGGFGQPQHF. CDR3 nucleotides: TGCAGCGCCACAGGGGGCTTCGGTCAGCCCCAGCATTTT.

This clone was detected only a few times. The J gene is TRBJ2-1, the V gene TRBV5-1, with 11 bases matching TRBD2. CDR3 size: 14 residues. From germline, CDR1 is SGHRS and CDR2 YFSETQ. V lost 4 bases and J lost 4; bases outside the gene matches: 1. The CDR3 region is CASSGLAGYNEQFF. CDR3 nucleotides: TGCGCCAGCAGCGGACTAGCGGGTTACAATGAGCAGTTCTTC.

This clone was seen a few times. The CDR3 DNA reads TGCAGCGTCCAAGACAGCCCGGGGGGTACGCAGTATTTT. This encodes CSVQDSPGGTQYF. V is TRBV29-1 and J is TRBJ2-3, with TRBD2 matching over 7 bases. J lost 8 bases, V lost 6 bases, and 11 bases had no gene match. Per the germline V gene, CDR1 is SQVTM and CDR2 is ANQGSEA. This CDR3 is 13 amino acids long.